The entry below gives a single TCR beta chain sequence along with its context. An end of the junction does not agree with germline; a read error may underlie this. There are 14 residues in the CDR3. Germline V gene sequence: CDR1 MGHRA, CDR2 YSYEKL. The sample is drawn from a study of tumor and adjacent non-tumor tissue in lung cancer. The template was RNA from unsorted bulk tissue. Three rounds of nested PCR, following a modified ARM-PCR protocol, produced the TCRbeta library. TCRdb reprocessed the multiplex PCR reads via MiXCR and lists one record per CDR3 protein. The profile covers some 77,000 distinct CDR3 sequences, with approximately 71% appearing a single time and roughly 12% taken by the ten largest.

V usage is TRBV4-1 and J usage is TRBJ2-7; TRBD1 agrees at 9 bases. This receptor was taken from a woman in her 70s with non-small cell lung cancer. The specimen was lung tumor tissue. The CDR3 loop reads CASSLTGQGYEQYF. The CDR3, as DNA: TGCGCCAGCAGCCTGACGGGACAGGGATACGAGCAATACTTC.